This T cell receptor beta chain was found in a study of CD8 T cells in Susac syndrome (dated by TCRdb to about 2019). General notes on the study: Among the Susac syndrome patients who were sequenced, clinically active disease was present in more than 5 and clinical remission was observed in roughly eight. The study used repertoire sequencing to test whether antigen drove CD8+ T cell activation and differentiation in Susac syndrome. Susac syndrome patients were therapy-naive, on corticosteroids (some also receiving IVIg), or on IVIg alone at blood withdrawal.

Beyond this particular receptor, the publication reports: In the CD4+ T cell repertoire of Susac syndrome patients, clonal expansion was not detected. The number of individuals in the TCR sequencing and HLA analysis was acknowledged as relatively small.

Comment on this clonotype: Its antigen target is currently unknown. No qualities accompany the bases; no much larger clone lies one base away.

From the germline V gene, CDR1 is MNHEY and CDR2 is SVGEGT. V is cut by 2 bases and J by 4 bases, and the space between the germline ends is 8 bases. From its cysteine to its phenylalanine, the CDR3 spans 13 amino acids. Just CDR3 DNA is preserved here, 39 bases in frame from base 1. RNA was extracted using the RNeasy kit, and roughly 0.5 to 1 microgram was reverse transcribed with random hexamers. The immunoSEQ multiplex PCR assay, which covers 54 Vbeta and 13 Jbeta segments, was used to amplify TCR beta CDR3 regions. Bias from PCR amplification was corrected by using a synthetic template baseline for primer optimization and for computational correction. Regarding the original processing steps: Reads were annotated to V, D and J genes per IMGT and analyzed with immunoSEQ Analyzer, keeping only productive sequences. Clonality was calculated as one minus the Shannon entropy normalized by log2 of the number of productive unique sequences. For each patient and control, public and private clones were evaluated among the 100 most prevalent clones. Clones were defined as Susac-specific when absent from the healthy and MS cohorts, from roughly 1,000 published viral clones and from other ImmuneACCESS disease sequences. TCRdb trimmed the raw reads at Q25, called clones with MiXCR and kept productive beta chains. Duplicate CDR3 protein sequences are folded into a single record with the most common DNA and genes. The V and J calls reflect TCRdb's pipeline rather than the authors' work. The table for this sample lists some 77,000 distinct CDR3 sequences; roughly 91% of them were counted only once. Roughly 0.56% of the sample is taken by the ten largest.

Peripheral blood CD8+ and CD4+ T cells from healthy donors, Susac syndrome patients and multiple sclerosis patients were profiled by high-throughput TCR beta sequencing. Recently defined diagnostic criteria for definite or probable disease were met by the Susac syndrome patients. Bulk CD8+ and CD4+ T cells were purified by magnetic negative isolation, while CD8+ TEMRA cells were enriched using FACS. Blood was drawn into EDTA tubes, processed within 24 hours, and PBMCs were isolated by density gradient centrifugation. PBMCs intended for TCR sequencing were cryopreserved in liquid nitrogen and thawed later in a water bath at 37 degrees C. The sorted or isolated CD4+, CD8+ and CD8+ TEMRA cells reached a purity of at least 90%.

The sequence was obtained from a human donor with Susac syndrome. The specimen was CD4+ T cells from PBMCs. The receptor chain draws on TRBV6-2 or TRBV6-3 and TRBJ1-1; the D gene cannot be named for sure. The DNA is TGTGCCAGCAGTTACGGGTACTTCACTGAAGCTTTCTTT. Its translation is CASSYGYFTEAFF.